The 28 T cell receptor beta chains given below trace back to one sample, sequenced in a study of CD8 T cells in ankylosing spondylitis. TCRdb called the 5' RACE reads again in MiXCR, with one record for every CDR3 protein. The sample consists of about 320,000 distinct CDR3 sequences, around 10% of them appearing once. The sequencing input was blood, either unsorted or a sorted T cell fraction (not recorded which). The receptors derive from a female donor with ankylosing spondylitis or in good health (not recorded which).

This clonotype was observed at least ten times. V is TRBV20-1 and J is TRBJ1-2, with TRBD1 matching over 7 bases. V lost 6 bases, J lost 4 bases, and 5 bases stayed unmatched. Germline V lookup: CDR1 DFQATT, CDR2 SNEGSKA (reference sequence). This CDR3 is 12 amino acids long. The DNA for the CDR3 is TGCAGTGCCGCGACAGGGCTCTATGGCTACACCTTC. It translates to CSAATGLYGYTF.

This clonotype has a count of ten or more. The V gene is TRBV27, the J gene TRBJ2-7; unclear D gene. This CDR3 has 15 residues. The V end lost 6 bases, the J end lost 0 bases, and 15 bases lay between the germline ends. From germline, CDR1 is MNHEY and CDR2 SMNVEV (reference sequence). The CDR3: CASSPNGVSSYEQYF. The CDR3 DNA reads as TGTGCCAGCAGCCCGAATGGCGTAAGCTCCTACGAGCAGTACTTC.

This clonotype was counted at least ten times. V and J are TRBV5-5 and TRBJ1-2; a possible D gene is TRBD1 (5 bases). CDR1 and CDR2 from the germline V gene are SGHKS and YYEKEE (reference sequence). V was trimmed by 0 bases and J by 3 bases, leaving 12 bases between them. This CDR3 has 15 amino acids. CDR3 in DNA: TGTGCCAGCAGCTTGGGCGGGGACGGGGACTATGGCTACACCTTC. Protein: CASSLGGDGDYGYTF.

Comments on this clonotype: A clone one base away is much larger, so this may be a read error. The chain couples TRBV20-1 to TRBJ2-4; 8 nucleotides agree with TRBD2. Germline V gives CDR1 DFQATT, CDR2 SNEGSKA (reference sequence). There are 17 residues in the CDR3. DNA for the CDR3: TGCTGTGCTGTACCCCGGGGGGGAGTAAAAGCCAAAAACATTCAGTACTTC. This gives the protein CCAVPRGGVKAKNIQYF.

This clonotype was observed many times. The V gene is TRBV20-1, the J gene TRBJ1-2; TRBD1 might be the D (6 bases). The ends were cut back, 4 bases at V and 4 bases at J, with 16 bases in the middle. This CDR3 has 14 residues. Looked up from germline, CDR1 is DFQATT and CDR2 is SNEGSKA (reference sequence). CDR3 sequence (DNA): TGCAGTGCTATTCCCGGGGGCGGGGGCTATGGCTACACCTTC. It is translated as CSAIPGGGGYGYTF.

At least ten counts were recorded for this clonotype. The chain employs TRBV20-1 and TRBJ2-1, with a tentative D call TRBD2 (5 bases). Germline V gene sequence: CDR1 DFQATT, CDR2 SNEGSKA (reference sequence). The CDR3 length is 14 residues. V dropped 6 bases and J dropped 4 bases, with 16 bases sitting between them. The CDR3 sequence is CSAGLHQGYNEQFF. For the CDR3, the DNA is TGCAGTGCAGGACTTCACCAAGGGTACAATGAGCAGTTCTTC.

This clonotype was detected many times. In DNA form, the CDR3 reads TGTGCCAGCAGCGTAGAATTTGACATGAACACTGAAGCTTTCTTT. Amino acid sequence: CASSVEFDMNTEAFF. The chain is built from TRBV9 and TRBJ1-1; D uncertain. V dropped 0 bases and J dropped 0 bases, with 9 bases sitting between them. Germline V gene sequence: CDR1 SGDLS, CDR2 YYNGEE. The CDR3 consists of 15 residues.

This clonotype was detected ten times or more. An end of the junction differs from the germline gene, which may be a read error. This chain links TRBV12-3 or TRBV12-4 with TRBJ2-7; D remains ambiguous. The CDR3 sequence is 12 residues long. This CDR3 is CASSPPSSEQYF. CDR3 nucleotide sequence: TGTGCCAGCAGCCCCCCCTCCTCCGAGCAGTACTTC.

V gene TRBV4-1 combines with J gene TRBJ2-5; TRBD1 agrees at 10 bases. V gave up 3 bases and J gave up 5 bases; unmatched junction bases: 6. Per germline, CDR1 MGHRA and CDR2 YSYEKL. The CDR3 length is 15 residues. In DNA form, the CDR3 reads TGCGCCAGCAGCCACGGGGACAGGGGCGTGGAGACCCAGTACTTC. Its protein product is CASSHGDRGVETQYF.

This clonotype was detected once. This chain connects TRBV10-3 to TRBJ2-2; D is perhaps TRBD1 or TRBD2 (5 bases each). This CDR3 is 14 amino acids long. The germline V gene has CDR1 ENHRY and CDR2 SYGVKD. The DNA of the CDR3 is TGTACCAGCCGCGGGCAGGGCAGCACCGGGGAGCTGTTTTTT. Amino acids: CTSRGQGSTGELFF.

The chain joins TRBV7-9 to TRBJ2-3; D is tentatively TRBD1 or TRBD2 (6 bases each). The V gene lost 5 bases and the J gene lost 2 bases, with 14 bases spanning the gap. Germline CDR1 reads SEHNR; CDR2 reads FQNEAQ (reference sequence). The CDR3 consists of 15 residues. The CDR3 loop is CASSVGGGYTDTQYF. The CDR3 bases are TGTGCCAGCAGCGTGGGGGGCGGCTACACAGATACGCAGTATTTT.

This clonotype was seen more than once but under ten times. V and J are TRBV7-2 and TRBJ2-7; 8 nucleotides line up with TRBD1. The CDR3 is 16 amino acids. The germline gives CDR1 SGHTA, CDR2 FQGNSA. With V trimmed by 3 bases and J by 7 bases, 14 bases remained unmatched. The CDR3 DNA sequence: TGTGCCAGCAGCTTTGGACAGGGTGGCTTCCGGGGGGAGCAGTACTTC. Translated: CASSFGQGGFRGEQYF.

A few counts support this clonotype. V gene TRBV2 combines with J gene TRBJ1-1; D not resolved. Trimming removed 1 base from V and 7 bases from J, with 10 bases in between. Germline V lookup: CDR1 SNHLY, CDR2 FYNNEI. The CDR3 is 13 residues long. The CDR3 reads CASSEEVRNEAFF. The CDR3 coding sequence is TGTGCCAGCAGTGAAGAAGTCCGGAATGAAGCTTTCTTT.

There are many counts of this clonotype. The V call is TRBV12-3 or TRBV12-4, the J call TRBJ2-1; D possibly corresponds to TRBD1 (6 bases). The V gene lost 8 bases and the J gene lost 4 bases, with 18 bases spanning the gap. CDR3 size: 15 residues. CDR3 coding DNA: TGTGCCAGCTCAACACCCCGGACAGCTTACAATGAGCAGTTCTTC. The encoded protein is CASSTPRTAYNEQFF.

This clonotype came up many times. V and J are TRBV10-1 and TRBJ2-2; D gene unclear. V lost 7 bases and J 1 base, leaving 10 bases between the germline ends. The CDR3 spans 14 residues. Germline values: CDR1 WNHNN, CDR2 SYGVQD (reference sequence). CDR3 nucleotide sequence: TGCGCCAGCACTTTGGACGGGAACACCGGGGAGCTGTTTTTT. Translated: CASTLDGNTGELFF.

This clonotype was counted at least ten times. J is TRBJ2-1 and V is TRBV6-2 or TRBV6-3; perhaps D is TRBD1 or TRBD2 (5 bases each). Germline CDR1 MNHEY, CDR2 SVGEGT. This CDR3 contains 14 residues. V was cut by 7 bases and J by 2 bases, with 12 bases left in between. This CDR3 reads CASKRGPPYNEQFF. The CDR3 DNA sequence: TGTGCCAGCAAGAGGGGCCCTCCCTACAATGAGCAGTTCTTC.

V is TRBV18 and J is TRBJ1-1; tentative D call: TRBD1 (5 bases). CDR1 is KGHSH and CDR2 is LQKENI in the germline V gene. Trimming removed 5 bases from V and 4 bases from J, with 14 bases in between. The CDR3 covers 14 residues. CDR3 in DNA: TGTGCCAGCTCAAAATTCGACAGTACCACTGAAGCTTTCTTT. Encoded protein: CASSKFDSTTEAFF.

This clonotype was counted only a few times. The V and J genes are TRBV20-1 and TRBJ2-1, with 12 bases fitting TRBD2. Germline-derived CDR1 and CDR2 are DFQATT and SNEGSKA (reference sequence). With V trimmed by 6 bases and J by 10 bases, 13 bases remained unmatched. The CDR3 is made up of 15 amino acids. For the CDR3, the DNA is TGCAGTGCGACCCTAGCGGGAGGGAGGGCACCCGAGCAGTTCTTC. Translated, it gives CSATLAGGRAPEQFF.

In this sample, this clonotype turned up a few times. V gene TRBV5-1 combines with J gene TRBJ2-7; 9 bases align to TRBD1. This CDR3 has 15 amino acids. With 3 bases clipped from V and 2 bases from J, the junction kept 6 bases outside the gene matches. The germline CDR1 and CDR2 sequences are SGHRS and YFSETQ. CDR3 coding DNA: TGCGCCAGCAGCTGGGGTGGGACAGGGACCTACGAGCAGTACTTC. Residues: CASSWGGTGTYEQYF.

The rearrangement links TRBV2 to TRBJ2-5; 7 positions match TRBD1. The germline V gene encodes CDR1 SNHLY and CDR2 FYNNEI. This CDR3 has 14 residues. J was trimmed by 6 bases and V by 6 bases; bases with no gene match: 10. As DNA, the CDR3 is TGTGCCAGCAGGCCAGAGACAGGGCATAAGACCCAGTACTTC. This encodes CASRPETGHKTQYF.

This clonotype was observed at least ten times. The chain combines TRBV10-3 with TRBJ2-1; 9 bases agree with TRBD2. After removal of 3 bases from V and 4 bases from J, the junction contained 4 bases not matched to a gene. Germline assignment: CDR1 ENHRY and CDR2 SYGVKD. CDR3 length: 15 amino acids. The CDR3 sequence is CAISEPSGTYNEQFF. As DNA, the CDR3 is TGTGCCATCAGTGAACCTAGCGGGACTTACAATGAGCAGTTCTTC.

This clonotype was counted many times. The CDR3 DNA follows: TGCAGTGCCAGACGACAGGGTGCGGATTCACCCCTCCACTTT. It codes for CSARRQGADSPLHF. The chain links TRBV20-1 to TRBJ1-6; 7 nucleotides agree with TRBD1. V lost 6 bases and J lost 8; bases outside the gene matches: 10. Germline V gene sequence: CDR1 DFQATT, CDR2 SNEGSKA (reference sequence). The CDR3 runs 14 residues.

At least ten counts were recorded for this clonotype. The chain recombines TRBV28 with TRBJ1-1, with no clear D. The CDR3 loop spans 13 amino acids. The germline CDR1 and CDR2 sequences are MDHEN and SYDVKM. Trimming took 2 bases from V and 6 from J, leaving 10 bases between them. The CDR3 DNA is TGTGCCAGCAGTTTACGCTCGACACCTGAAGCTTTCTTT. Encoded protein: CASSLRSTPEAFF. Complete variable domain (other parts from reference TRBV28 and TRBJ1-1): DVKVTQSSRYLVKRTGEKVFLECVQDMDHENMFWYRQDPGLGLRLIYFSYDVKMKEKGDIPEGYSVSREKKERFSLILESASTNQTSMYLCASSLRSTPEAFFGQGTRLTVV.

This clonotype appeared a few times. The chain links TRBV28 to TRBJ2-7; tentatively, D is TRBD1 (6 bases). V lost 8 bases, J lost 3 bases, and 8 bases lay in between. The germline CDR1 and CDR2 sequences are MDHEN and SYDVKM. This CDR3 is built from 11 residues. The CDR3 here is CASGQLYEQYF. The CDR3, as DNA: TGTGCCAGCGGACAGCTCTACGAGCAGTACTTC. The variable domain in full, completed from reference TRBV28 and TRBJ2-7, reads DVKVTQSSRYLVKRTGEKVFLECVQDMDHENMFWYRQDPGLGLRLIYFSYDVKMKEKGDIPEGYSVSREKKERFSLILESASTNQTSMYLCASGQLYEQYFGPGTRLTVT.

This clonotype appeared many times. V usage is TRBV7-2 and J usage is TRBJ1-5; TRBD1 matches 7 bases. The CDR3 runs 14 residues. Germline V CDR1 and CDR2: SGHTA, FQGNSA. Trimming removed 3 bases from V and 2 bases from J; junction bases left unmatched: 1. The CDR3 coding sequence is TGTGCCAGCAGCTTCGACAGGGGCAATCAGCCCCAGCATTTT. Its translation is CASSFDRGNQPQHF.

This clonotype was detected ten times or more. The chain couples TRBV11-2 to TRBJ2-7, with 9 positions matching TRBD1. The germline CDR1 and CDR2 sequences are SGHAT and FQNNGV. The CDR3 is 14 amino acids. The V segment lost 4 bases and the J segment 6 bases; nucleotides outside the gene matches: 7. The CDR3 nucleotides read TGTGCCAGCAGCTCATCCGGGACAGGGTTCGAGCAGTACTTC. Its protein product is CASSSSGTGFEQYF.

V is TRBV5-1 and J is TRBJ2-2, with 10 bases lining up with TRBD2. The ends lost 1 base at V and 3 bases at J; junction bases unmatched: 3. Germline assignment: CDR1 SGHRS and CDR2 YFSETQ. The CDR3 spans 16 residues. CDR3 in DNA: TGCGCCAGCAGCTTGTCTAGCGGGAGAGACACCGGGGAGCTGTTTTTT. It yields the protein CASSLSSGRDTGELFF.

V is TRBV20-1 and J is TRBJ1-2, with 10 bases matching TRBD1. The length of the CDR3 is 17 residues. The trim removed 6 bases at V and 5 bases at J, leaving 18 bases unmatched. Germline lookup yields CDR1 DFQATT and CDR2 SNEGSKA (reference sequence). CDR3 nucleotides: TGCAGTGCCTCCAACCGGGACAGGGGCTACCCGGGTTATGGCTACACCTTC. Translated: CSASNRDRGYPGYGYTF.